This TCR beta chain was sequenced in a study of blood T cell repertoires in COVID-19 (dated by TCRdb to the early 2020s). In terms of the full investigation: Samples covering the acute and convalescent phases of COVID-19 were provided by collaborators in the United States, Italy and Spain. The prospective study material was composed of cDNA or gDNA derived from T cells, B-cell-depleted T cells, or PBMCs. Deeply sampled blood TCRbeta repertoires from subjects exposed to, actively infected with, or recovered from COVID-19 were included in the dataset. The repertoires were released in a freely available public database intended as a resource for research on the immune response to SARS-CoV-2. The samples were drawn from two sources: the first 160 participants of the ongoing ImmuneRACE study, and 1,254 subjects contributed by 6 global collaborators. A de-identified subject ID, COVID-19 status, age in years and sex were almost always included in the sample metadata. Where available, HLA class I and class II types were taken from metadata supplied by the sample provider and were not determined by assay-based typing.

The immunoSEQ Assay, a bias-controlled multiplex PCR, was used to amplify TCRbeta CDR3 regions from genomic DNA. The study's processing was this. The number of nucleated cells in each sample was estimated by amplification of reference gene primers within the assay. Sequence reads were collapsed and filtered to measure the absolute abundance of every unique TCRbeta CDR3 rearrangement. For each sample, productive Simpson clonality was calculated as the square root of Simpson's diversity index over productive rearrangements. This immuneACCESS table, as held by TCRdb, lists in-frame sequences with V and J called but not all clones. Of the missing ones, under half trace to an unresolved V gene in checked studies; the others have no known cause. From that table come the V and J calls and clone size; the DNA was used to work out D and trimming. The table for this sample lists around 97,000 clones; roughly 87% of them were counted only once. 6.2% of the sample goes to the ten largest clones.

Each collaborating institution followed its own protocols to collect whole blood in K2EDTA tubes. For TCRbeta analysis, collaborators shipped samples as frozen whole blood, isolated PBMCs, or DNA extracted from either of those sample types. A note on this clone: The target of this receptor is not known. The input lacks base qualities; no much larger clone sits a single base away.

The paper as a whole reports these results and caveats: How much clinical and demographic metadata was included differed by source and by participant, and the metadata was provided uncurated.

Deletion took 7 bases off V and 5 bases off J, with a span of 18 bases between the germline ends. From a lookup of the germline V gene, CDR1 and CDR2 are SQVTM and ANQGSEA. From its cysteine to its phenylalanine, the CDR3 spans 13 amino acids. The DNA shown is the 39-base CDR3, in frame from base 1. Rearrangement joined TRBV29-1 to TRBJ2-7, and TRBD2 may be the D gene, going by 6 matching bases. Sequencing was done on a sample of peripheral blood. The origin of this receptor is a human donor in a cohort sampled during active COVID-19. The sequenced DNA is TGCAGCGCCCGGGACGCGGGGATGGACGAGCAGTACTTC. It encodes CSARDAGMDEQYF.